Following are 13 T cell receptor beta chains from one sample sequenced in a study of cytomegalovirus exposure and HLA in healthy donors. Assay: immunoSEQ multiplex PCR; the TCRdb copy retains only in-frame clones and omits some. The sample gives about 240,000 clones, 75% to 90% of which show up once; 1.2% is in the top ten. Sequenced input: PBMCs. The receptors derive from a woman aged 25 to 39 in good health and CMV-seropositive.

CDR3 sequence reads: CASTSGVHDTDTQYF. The DNA for the CDR3 is TGTGCCAGTACTAGCGGGGTCCATGACACAGATACGCAGTATTTT. The chain combines TRBV9 with TRBJ2-3; 10 nucleotides align to TRBD2. CDR1 and CDR2 (germline): SGDLS, YYNGEE. The CDR3 length is 15 residues. With V trimmed by 8 bases and J by 2 bases, 8 bases remained unmatched.

This rearrangement joins TRBV4-2 to TRBJ2-3, with D perhaps TRBD1 (6 bases). V was cut by 2 bases and J by 0 bases, with 15 bases left in between. Looked up from germline, CDR1 is LGHNA and CDR2 is YNFKEQ. This CDR3 region has 17 residues. This CDR3 reads CASSQTSTGASTDTQYF. CDR3 in DNA: TGTGCCAGCAGCCAAACTTCGACAGGAGCTAGCACAGATACGCAGTATTTT.

CDR3 loop: CASFLQNSGNTIYF. In DNA form, the CDR3 reads TGTGCCAGCTTCCTACAGAACTCTGGAAACACCATATATTTT. The V call is TRBV18, the J call TRBJ1-3, with unresolved D. The germline gives CDR1 KGHSH, CDR2 LQKENI. This CDR3 is 14 amino acids long. The ends were cut back, 7 bases at V and 0 bases at J, with 10 bases in the middle.

CDR3: CASSLASNQPQHF. CDR3 bases: TGTGCCAGCAGCTTGGCTAGCAATCAGCCCCAGCATTTT. This chain links TRBV11-3 with TRBJ1-5; no definite D call. The CDR3 sequence is 13 residues long. CDR1 is SGHNT and CDR2 is YENEEA in the germline V gene. The V and J ends lost 3 bases and 0 bases respectively, with 3 bases between them.

As for this clone: The germline gene is not matched at one end of the junction; a read error may be the cause. In the same sample, other DNA sequences code for this CDR3. The genes are TRBV27 and TRBJ1-1, with 9 bases matching TRBD1. The CDR3 runs to 14 residues. CDR1 and CDR2 (germline): MNHEY, SMNVEV (reference sequence). The CDR3 region is CASSWGTGGTEAFF. DNA of the CDR3: TGTGCCAGCAGTTGGGGAACAGGGGGCACTGAAGCTTTTTTT.

CDR3 amino acids: CASSPSLLRAGGPAADSYEQYF. The CDR3 DNA is TGTGCCAGCAGCCCAAGCCTGCTGAGGGCAGGGGGTCCTGCTGCCGACTCCTACGAGCAGTACTTC. This chain connects TRBV7-8 to TRBJ2-7, with 7 bases fitting TRBD1. With 5 bases clipped from V and 0 bases from J, the junction kept 28 bases outside the gene matches. The CDR3 is 22 amino acids. Germline CDR1 SGHVS, CDR2 FQNEAQ.

The genes are TRBV5-4 and TRBJ2-7, with D unresolved. In germline, CDR1 is SGHNT, CDR2 YYREEE (reference sequence). The CDR3 sequence is 12 residues long. V was trimmed by 1 base and J by 3 bases, leaving 5 bases between them. The DNA for the CDR3 is TGTGCCAGCAGCTTGCCGGGCTACGAGCAGTACTTC. Its protein product is CASSLPGYEQYF.

The chain is built from TRBV19 and TRBJ1-1, with D uncertain. V lost 7 bases, J lost 0 bases, and 15 bases lay in between. The CDR3 is 15 amino acids. Looked up from germline, CDR1 is LNHDA and CDR2 is SQIVND (reference sequence). CDR3 in DNA: TGTGCCAGTACTCTTGAGACGGAGATGAACACTGAAGCTTTCTTT. It translates to CASTLETEMNTEAFF.

The V and J genes are TRBV2 and TRBJ2-1; 8 nucleotides line up with TRBD2. There are 17 residues in the CDR3. CDR1 is SNHLY and CDR2 is FYNNEI in the germline V gene. Trimming removed 7 bases from V and 2 bases from J; junction bases left unmatched: 13. The CDR3 sequence: CASNPSGHGGAYNEQFF. The DNA of the CDR3 is TGTGCCAGCAACCCTAGCGGGCACGGGGGGGCCTACAATGAGCAGTTCTTC. Looking up the rest from reference TRBV2 and TRBJ2-1 gives the full variable domain: EPEVTQTPSHQVTQMGQEVILRCVPISNHLYFYWYRQILGQKVEFLVSFYNNEISEKSEIFDDQFSVERPDGSNFTLKIRSTKLEDSAMYFCASNPSGHGGAYNEQFFGPGTRLTVL.

This chain uses TRBV6-1 with TRBJ1-2, with 11 bases that match TRBD1. CDR1 is MNHNS and CDR2 is SASEGT in the germline V gene. The CDR3 extends over 12 amino acids. J lost 5 bases, V lost 9 bases, and 2 bases had no gene match. CDR3 residues: CASGTGGYGYTF. The CDR3 bases are TGTGCCAGTGGGACAGGGGGTTATGGCTACACCTTC.

This clone was picked up a small number of times. V gene TRBV27 combines with J gene TRBJ2-1; D is undetermined. With 8 bases removed from V and 0 bases from J, the gap between germline ends came to 8 bases. The germline V gene encodes CDR1 MNHEY and CDR2 SMNVEV (reference sequence). The CDR3 has 13 residues. The CDR3 DNA follows: TGTGCCAGCGGTCCTAGCTCCTACAATGAGCAGTTCTTC. Translation: CASGPSSYNEQFF.

The rearrangement joins TRBV27 to TRBJ2-5, with 15 nucleotides matching TRBD2. This CDR3 comprises 17 residues. The germline V gene encodes CDR1 MNHEY and CDR2 SMNVEV (reference sequence). V was pared by 6 bases and J by 6 bases, with 11 bases of the junction left unmatched. The CDR3 loop is CASSPGLAGGLGKTQYF. The CDR3 DNA sequence: TGTGCCAGCAGCCCGGGACTAGCGGGAGGATTGGGGAAGACCCAGTACTTC.

The chain employs TRBV4-1 and TRBJ1-5, with D hard to call. V lost 1 base to trimming and J lost 3 bases, with 10 bases between them. CDR1 and CDR2 from the germline V gene are MGHRA and YSYEKL. This CDR3 comprises 15 residues. In nucleotides, the CDR3 is TGCGCCAGCAGCCAAGGGCGGTCCTTCAATCAGCCCCAGCATTTT. This translates into CASSQGRSFNQPQHF.